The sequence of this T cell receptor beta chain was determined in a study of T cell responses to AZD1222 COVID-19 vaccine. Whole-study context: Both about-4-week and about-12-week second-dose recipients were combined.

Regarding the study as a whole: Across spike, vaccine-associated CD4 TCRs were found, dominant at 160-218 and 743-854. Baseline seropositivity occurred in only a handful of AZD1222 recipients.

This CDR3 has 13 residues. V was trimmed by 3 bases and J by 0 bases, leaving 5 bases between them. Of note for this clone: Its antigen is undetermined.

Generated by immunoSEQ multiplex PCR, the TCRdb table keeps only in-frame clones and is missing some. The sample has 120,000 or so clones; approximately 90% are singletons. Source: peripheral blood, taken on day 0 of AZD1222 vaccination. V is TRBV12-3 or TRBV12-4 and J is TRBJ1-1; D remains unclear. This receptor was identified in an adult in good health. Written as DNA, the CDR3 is TGTGCCAGCAGTTTGATGATGAACACTGAAGCTTTCTTT. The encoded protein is CASSLMMNTEAFF.